This entry concerns a single TCR beta chain. The CDR3 contains 17 residues. The ends lost 5 bases at V and 0 bases at J; junction bases unmatched: 9. Germline V gives CDR1 LNHDA, CDR2 SQIVND (reference sequence). This record belongs to a study of blood T cell repertoires in COVID-19. Sequencing was performed with immunoSEQ multiplex PCR; in TCRdb, only in-frame clones are kept and a portion is missing. The sample has about 39,000 clones, roughly 90% seen once; the top ten hold under 2.5%. The chain carries TRBV19 and TRBJ2-1; 8 bases align to TRBD2. The receptor's source is a man aged 45-65 years with active COVID-19. Sequences were obtained from peripheral blood. The CDR3 spells CASSPTTSARSYNEQFF. The CDR3 bases are TGTGCCAGTAGTCCAACGACTAGCGCGCGCTCCTACAATGAGCAGTTCTTC. The full variable domain, with the rest looked up from reference TRBV19 and TRBJ2-1, is DGGITQSPKYLFRKEGQNVTLSCEQNLNHDAMYWYRQDPGQGLRLIYYSQIVNDFQKGDIAEGYSVSREKKESFPLTVTSAQKNPTAFYLCASSPTTSARSYNEQFFGPGTRLTVL.